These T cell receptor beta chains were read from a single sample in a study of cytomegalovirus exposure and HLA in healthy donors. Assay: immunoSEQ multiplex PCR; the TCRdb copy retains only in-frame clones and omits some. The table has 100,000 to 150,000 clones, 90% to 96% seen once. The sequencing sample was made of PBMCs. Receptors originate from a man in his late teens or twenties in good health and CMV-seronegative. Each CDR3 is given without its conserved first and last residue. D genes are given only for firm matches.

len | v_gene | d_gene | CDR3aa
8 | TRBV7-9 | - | ASGEEEQF
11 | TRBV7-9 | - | ASSLGRTRGYT
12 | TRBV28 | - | ASSHRGEEEKLF
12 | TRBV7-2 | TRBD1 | ASSPSTGVGGYT
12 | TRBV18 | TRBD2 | ASSPQGLDDEQF
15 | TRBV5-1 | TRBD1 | ASSFPAGQGAYNEQF
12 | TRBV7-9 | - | ASSQTALNTEAF
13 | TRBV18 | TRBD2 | ASSPTSGRGDEQF
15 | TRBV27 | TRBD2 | ASSSPPGLAKPGELF
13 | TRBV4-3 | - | ASSQIQGDSYEQY
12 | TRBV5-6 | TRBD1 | ASSSGQGRQPQH
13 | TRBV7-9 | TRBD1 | ASSLIGTANYGYT
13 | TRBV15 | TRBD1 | ATSSGTGGKSEAF
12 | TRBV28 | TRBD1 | ASRLRGAWEAQH
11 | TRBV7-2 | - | ASGRGVYNEQF
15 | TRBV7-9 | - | ASSLAAWVSEEGEQF
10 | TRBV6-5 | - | ASSYTGDEQF
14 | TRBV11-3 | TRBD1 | ASSPQTGTGRTEAF
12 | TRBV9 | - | ASSAGDTLDGQY